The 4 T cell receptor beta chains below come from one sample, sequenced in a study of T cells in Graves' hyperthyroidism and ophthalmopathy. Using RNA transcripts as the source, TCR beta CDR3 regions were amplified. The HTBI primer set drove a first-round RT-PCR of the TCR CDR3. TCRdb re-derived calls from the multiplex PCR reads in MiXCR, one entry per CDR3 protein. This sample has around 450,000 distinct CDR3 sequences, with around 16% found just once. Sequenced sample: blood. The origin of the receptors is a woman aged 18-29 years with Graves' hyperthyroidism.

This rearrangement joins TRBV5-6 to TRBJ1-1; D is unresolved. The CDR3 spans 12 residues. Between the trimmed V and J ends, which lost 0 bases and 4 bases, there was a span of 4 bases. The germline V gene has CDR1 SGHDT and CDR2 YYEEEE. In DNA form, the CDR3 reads TGTGCCAGCAGCTTGGCCGTCACTGAAGCTTTCTTT. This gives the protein CASSLAVTEAFF.

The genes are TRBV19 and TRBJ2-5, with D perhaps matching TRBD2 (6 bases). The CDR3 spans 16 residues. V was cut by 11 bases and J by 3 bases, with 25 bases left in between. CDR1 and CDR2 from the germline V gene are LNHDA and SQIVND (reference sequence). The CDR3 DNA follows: TGTGCCGGTAAGGGCGGGGCACGCGGACGCGAAGAGACCCAGTACTTC. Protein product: CAGKGGARGREETQYF.

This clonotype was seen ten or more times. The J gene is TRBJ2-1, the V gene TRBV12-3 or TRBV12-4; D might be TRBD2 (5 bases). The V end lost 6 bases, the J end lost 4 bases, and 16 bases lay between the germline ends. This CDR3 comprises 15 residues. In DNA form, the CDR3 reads TGTGCCAGCAGGGGAGCACTAGTGGGGTACAATGAGCAGTTCTTC. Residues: CASRGALVGYNEQFF.

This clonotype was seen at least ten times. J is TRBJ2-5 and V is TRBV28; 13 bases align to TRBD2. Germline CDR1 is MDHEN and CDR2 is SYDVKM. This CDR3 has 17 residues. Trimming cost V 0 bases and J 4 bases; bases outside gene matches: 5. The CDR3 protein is CASSLWGLAGTRETQYF. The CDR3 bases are TGTGCCAGCAGTTTATGGGGACTAGCGGGAACTCGAGAGACCCAGTACTTC.